Listed below are T cell receptor beta chains from one sample, sequenced in a study of CD8 T cells in ankylosing spondylitis. MiXCR, applied by TCRdb to the 5' RACE reads, yields one record per CDR3 protein. The sample lists under 400,000 distinct CDR3 sequences, around a tenth occurring once. The sample was blood, either unsorted or a sorted T cell fraction (not recorded which). The receptors here all came from a female donor with ankylosing spondylitis or in good health (not recorded which). Both conserved end residues are part of each CDR3. A D gene is named only where the DNA matches it firmly. Only some rows state a clone size, as once, few, many or a class for expanded clones.

.,TRBJ2-3,.,TRBV7-2,CASSLGLRDSSTDTQYF,TGTGCCAGCAGCTTGGGGCTCCGTGACAGTAGCACAGATACGCAGTATTTT
.,TRBJ2-2,.,TRBV7-2,CAIQQTGINTGELFF,TGTGCCATCCAACAGACGGGGATTAACACCGGGGAGCTGTTTTTT
.,TRBJ2-7,.,TRBV27,CASSQGGQENYEQYF,TGTGCCAGCAGCCAAGGGGGGCAGGAAAACTACGAGCAGTACTTC
TRBD1,TRBJ1-3,.,TRBV5-6,CASSFYDRGSGNTIYF,TGTGCCAGCAGCTTTTACGACAGGGGTTCTGGAAACACCATATATTTT
TRBD2,TRBJ2-1,.,TRBV28,CASSLLAGGKSSYNEQFF,TGTGCCAGCAGTTTATTAGCGGGGGGGAAAAGCTCCTACAATGAGCAGTTCTTC
.,TRBJ2-3,many,TRBV7-2,CASSQKGGAPSTDTQYF,TGTGCCAGCAGCCAAAAGGGGGGGGCTCCTAGCACAGATACGCAGTATTTT
.,TRBJ2-1,many,TRBV9,CASSEWGTEQFF,TGTGCCAGCAGCGAATGGGGTACTGAGCAGTTCTTC
TRBD1,TRBJ2-7,few,TRBV7-6,CASAATGMGQGDF,TGTGCCAGCGCCGCTACTGGGATGGGACAGGGAGACTTC
.,TRBJ2-5,many,TRBV5-5,CASSFGAQETQYF,TGTGCCAGCAGCTTCGGAGCCCAAGAGACCCAGTACTTC
.,TRBJ2-5,many,TRBV20-1,CSATQQDQETQYF,TGCAGTGCTACTCAACAGGACCAAGAGACCCAGTACTTC
.,TRBJ2-2,few,TRBV11-2,CASSSGLGGHTGELFF,TGTGCCAGCAGCTCAGGGCTAGGGGGGCACACCGGGGAGCTGTTTTTT
.,TRBJ2-1,many,TRBV28,CASTGPNSYNEQFF,TGTGCCAGCACAGGTCCTAACTCCTACAATGAGCAGTTCTTC
.,TRBJ2-3,many,TRBV6-5,CASSYSGTLITDTQYF,TGTGCCAGCAGTTACTCCGGGACTCTTATCACAGATACGCAGTATTTT
.,TRBJ2-7,many,TRBV5-6,CASSLADVYEQYF,TGTGCCAGCAGCTTGGCGGACGTGTACGAGCAGTACTTC
.,TRBJ2-7,many,TRBV20-1,CSASRPSLGEQYF,TGCAGTGCTAGTAGACCCTCACTAGGCGAGCAGTACTTC
TRBD2,TRBJ2-2,many,TRBV6-5,CASSYDSGRAGTGELFF,TGTGCCAGCAGTTACGACAGCGGGAGGGCCGGAACCGGGGAGCTGTTTTTT
TRBD1,TRBJ1-6,many,TRBV20-1,CSARGRSGGAYNSPLHF,TGCAGTGCTAGAGGAAGATCAGGGGGCGCATATAATTCACCCCTCCACTTT
TRBD1,TRBJ1-6,many,TRBV7-8,CANPTGEGYSPLHF,TGTGCCAACCCGACAGGGGAAGGGTATTCACCCCTCCACTTT
TRBD1,TRBJ1-1,many,TRBV28,CASKPGTGTPGTEAFF,TGTGCCAGCAAGCCCGGGACAGGGACTCCTGGCACTGAAGCTTTCTTT
.,TRBJ2-3,.,TRBV7-9,CASSFSVAEGDTQYF,TGTGCCAGCAGCTTTTCCGTCGCGGAGGGAGATACGCAGTATTTT
TRBD1,TRBJ1-6,.,TRBV5-1,CASSTGVGQVSLHF,TGCGCCAGCAGCACAGGGGTGGGCCAAGTGTCCCTCCACTTT
.,TRBJ1-5,many,TRBV12-3/TRBV12-4,CASSLKGPSYNQPQHF,TGTGCCAGCAGTTTGAAGGGTCCCAGTTACAATCAGCCCCAGCATTTT
.,TRBJ1-2,many,TRBV5-4,CASSFVLNNYGYTF,TGTGCCAGCAGCTTTGTGTTGAACAACTATGGCTACACCTTC
.,TRBJ1-4,few,TRBV28,CASSYTDSSNEKLFF,TGTGCCAGCAGTTATACGGACAGCTCCAATGAAAAACTGTTTTTT
.,TRBJ1-1,few,TRBV19,CASQRAERTEAFF,TGTGCCAGTCAACGGGCAGAGCGTACTGAAGCTTTCTTT
.,TRBJ1-2,.,TRBV14,CASSQEGGTIYGYTF,TGTGCCAGCAGCCAAGAGGGGGGAACTATCTATGGCTACACCTTC
.,TRBJ2-7,medium-sized,TRBV20-1,CSARDLQDVEQYF,TGCAGTGCTAGAGATCTGCAGGACGTAGAGCAGTACTTC
.,TRBJ2-7,.,TRBV5-1,CASRLQPTGLGYEQYF,TGCGCCAGCAGGTTGCAGCCCACAGGGTTGGGTTACGAGCAGTACTTC
.,TRBJ2-1,many,TRBV20-1,CSARDWRGGAYNEQFF,TGCAGTGCTAGAGATTGGCGGGGCGGCGCCTACAATGAGCAGTTCTTC
TRBD1,TRBJ2-7,many,TRBV5-1,CASSLLGQALSSYEQYF,TGCGCCAGCAGCTTGTTGGGACAGGCCCTGAGCTCCTACGAGCAGTACTTC
.,TRBJ2-4,many,TRBV20-1,CRAKGAKNIQYF,TGCAGAGCCAAGGGGGCCAAAAACATTCAGTACTTC
TRBD1,TRBJ1-6,many,TRBV7-2,CASSSAQGNNSPLHF,TGTGCCAGCAGCTCGGCACAGGGGAATAATTCACCCCTCCACTTT
TRBD2,TRBJ2-3,.,TRBV12-3/TRBV12-4,CASTPPGTSGRAADTQYF,TGTGCCAGCACCCCTCCCGGGACTAGCGGGAGGGCAGCAGATACGCAGTATTTT
TRBD2,TRBJ2-2,few,TRBV11-1,CASSSPWTSGRTNTGELFF,TGTGCCAGCAGCTCCCCCTGGACTAGCGGGAGAACGAACACCGGGGAGCTGTTTTTT
.,TRBJ1-5,many,TRBV11-2,CASSEGFGNQPQHF,TGTGCCAGCAGCGAAGGTTTTGGCAATCAGCCCCAGCATTTT
TRBD1,TRBJ1-4,many,TRBV15,CATSSTGGGEKLFF,TGTGCCACCAGCTCGACAGGGGGCGGTGAAAAACTGTTTTTT
TRBD1,TRBJ1-1,few,TRBV16,CASSKPGQLNTEAFF,TGTGCCAGCAGTAAACCGGGACAGCTGAACACTGAAGCTTTCTTT
.,TRBJ2-7,.,TRBV20-1,CSVPDGYEQYF,TGCAGTGTACCGGACGGCTACGAGCAGTACTTC
TRBD1,TRBJ1-3,.,TRBV18,CASSPLGQGNSGNTIYF,TGTGCCAGCTCACCACTGGGACAGGGCAACTCTGGAAACACCATATATTTT
TRBD2,TRBJ2-1,many,TRBV27,CASSFSLAADYNEQFF,TGTGCCAGCAGTTTTAGCCTAGCGGCAGATTACAATGAGCAGTTCTTC
.,TRBJ1-1,many,TRBV28,CASSRGGLAEAFF,TGTGCCAGCAGTCGAGGGGGTTTGGCTGAAGCTTTCTTT
TRBD2,TRBJ2-1,many,TRBV11-2,CASSEIGTSGNNEQFF,TGTGCCAGCAGCGAGATCGGGACTAGCGGTAACAATGAGCAGTTCTTC
.,TRBJ2-3,.,TRBV10-3,CAISDWGTSTDTQYF,TGTGCCATCAGTGATTGGGGTACTTCGACAGATACGCAGTATTTT
TRBD2,TRBJ2-5,many,TRBV6-1,CASSNSGGRKETQYF,TGTGCCAGCAGCAATAGCGGGGGCAGGAAAGAGACCCAGTACTTC
.,TRBJ1-6,many,TRBV20-1,CSARDGQTTNSPLHF,TGCAGTGCTAGAGATGGACAGACCACTAATTCACCCCTCCACTTT
.,TRBJ2-4,many,TRBV6-2/TRBV6-3,CASSLRAVLAKNIQYF,TGTGCCAGCTCATTAAGGGCGGTTTTAGCCAAAAACATTCAGTACTTC
TRBD1,TRBJ1-5,.,TRBV5-6,CASSLSGQGIPTMEPQHF,TGTGCCAGCAGCCTCTCGGGACAGGGAATCCCTACGATGGAGCCCCAGCATTTT
.,TRBJ2-1,many,TRBV6-1,CASVGAGLPSSYNEQFF,TGTGCCAGCGTCGGGGCGGGCCTTCCGAGCTCCTACAATGAGCAGTTCTTC
TRBD1,TRBJ1-6,few,TRBV7-2,CASSLETGRDSPLHF,TGTGCCAGCAGTCTCGAGACAGGGCGAGATTCACCCCTCCACTTT
TRBD2,TRBJ2-3,.,TRBV28,CASRTSGAYRIDTQYF,TGTGCCAGCCGGACTAGCGGGGCTTACAGAATAGATACGCAGTATTTT